Listed below are T cell receptor beta chains from one sample, sequenced in a study of blood T cell repertoires in COVID-19. Clones were read by immunoSEQ multiplex PCR, and TCRdb kept only the in-frame ones, dropping some. The table includes about 150,000 clones, around 90% detected once. Specimen: peripheral blood. These receptors all stem from a human donor in a cohort sampled during active COVID-19. The CDR3 runs from the conserved cysteine through the conserved F or W. Fields, in order: D gene, clone size, V gene, CDR3 length, J gene, CDR3 DNA, CDR3 protein. D genes are given only for firm matches. Only part of the rows carry a size: once, few, many, or a class if the clone is expanded.

>TRBD1|NA|TRBV29-1|13|TRBJ2-5
TGCAGCGTTGAGGGGACAGGTGGAGAGACCCAGTACTTC
CSVEGTGGETQYF
>NA|NA|TRBV7-9|14|TRBJ1-2
TGTGCCAGCAGCTTAGGGCGGGACCCGGAGGGCTACACCTTC
CASSLGRDPEGYTF
>NA|NA|TRBV9|15|TRBJ1-2
TGTGCCAGCAGCGTAGTCCCAGACTCTAACTATGGCTACACCTTC
CASSVVPDSNYGYTF
>TRBD2|NA|TRBV18|15|TRBJ2-7
TGTGCCAGCTCTCCCGCTAGCGGGATTAGCTACGAGCAGTACTTC
CASSPASGISYEQYF
>NA|once|TRBV3-1/TRBV3-2|15|TRBJ2-2
TGTGCCAGCAGCCATTTCCCCAGGGGCGCCGGGGAGCTGTTTTTT
CASSHFPRGAGELFF
>NA|NA|TRBV21-1|18|TRBJ1-4
TGTGCCAGCAGCCCCCAGGACAGGGGGACTGCAACTAATGAAAAACTGTTTTTT
CASSPQDRGTATNEKLFF
>TRBD1|NA|TRBV7-8|16|TRBJ1-5
TGTGCCAGCAGCTTAAGGGCAGGGGGCGTTGATCAGCCCCAGCATTTT
CASSLRAGGVDQPQHF
>NA|once|TRBV30|15|TRBJ1-4
TGTGCCTGGAGTGTACCGCGGGACTATAATGAAAAACTGTTTTTT
CAWSVPRDYNEKLFF
>NA|many|TRBV2|11|TRBJ2-7
TGTGCCAGCAGACGCGACTACGAGCAGTACTTC
CASRRDYEQYF
>TRBD1|NA|TRBV5-6|15|TRBJ2-3
TGTGCCAGCAGCTTGGATGGGACAGGGATCGGTACGCAGTATTTT
CASSLDGTGIGTQYF
>TRBD1|NA|TRBV12-3/TRBV12-4|13|TRBJ1-2
TGTGCCAGCAGAGCCGGGACAGGGGGTGGCTACACCTTC
CASRAGTGGGYTF
>NA|few|TRBV28|14|TRBJ1-2
TGTGCCAGCAGTCCCCTGACAGACCTCTATGGCTACACCTTC
CASSPLTDLYGYTF
>NA|NA|TRBV4-3|16|TRBJ1-2
TGCGCCAGCAGCCAAGAAATCTTAGGGGCAGGGTATGGCTACACCTTC
CASSQEILGAGYGYTF
>TRBD1|NA|TRBV25-1|14|TRBJ1-1
TGTGCCAGCAGAAGACAGGGCGTGAGCACTGAAGCTTTCTTT
CASRRQGVSTEAFF
>TRBD1|NA|TRBV15|16|TRBJ2-7
TGTGCCACCAGCAGAGATAGAGGACAGGGAGCCTACGAGCAGTACTTC
CATSRDRGQGAYEQYF
>NA|NA|TRBV11-3|13|TRBJ2-2
TGTGCCAGCAGCCCTCCGGGCACCGGGGAGCTGTTTTTT
CASSPPGTGELFF